The subject of this entry is one TCR beta chain. Germline V lookup: CDR1 SNHLY, CDR2 FYNNEI. The CDR3 is made up of 13 amino acids. The V gene lost 8 bases and the J gene lost 2 bases, with 12 bases spanning the gap. The sample belongs to a study of blood T cell repertoires in COVID-19. Assay used: immunoSEQ multiplex PCR; TCRdb lists only in-frame clones, some missing. The table includes about 350,000 clones, approximately 91% detected once. The material sequenced was PBMCs or T cells enriched from blood (not recorded which). The rearrangement links TRBV2 to TRBJ1-2; no definite D call. The clonotype originates from a woman between 25 and 40 years old who had been exposed to COVID-19. The CDR3: CASLRQINYGYTF. The CDR3 bases are TGTGCCAGCTTGCGGCAGATAAACTATGGCTACACCTTC.